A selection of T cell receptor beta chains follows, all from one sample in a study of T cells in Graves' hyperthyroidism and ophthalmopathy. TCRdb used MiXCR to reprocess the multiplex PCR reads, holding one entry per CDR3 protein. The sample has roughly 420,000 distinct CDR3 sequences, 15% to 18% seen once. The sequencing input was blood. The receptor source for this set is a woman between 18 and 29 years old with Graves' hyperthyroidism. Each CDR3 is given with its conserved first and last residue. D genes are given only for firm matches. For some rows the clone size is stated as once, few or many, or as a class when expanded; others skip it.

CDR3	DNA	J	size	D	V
CASSLGHTGELFF	TGTGCCAGCAGTTTGGGTCACACCGGGGAGCTGTTTTTT	TRBJ2-2	-	-	TRBV28
CASSSVRSRGYTF	TGTGCCAGCAGCTCCGTTAGGTCGAGGGGCTACACCTTC	TRBJ1-2	many	-	TRBV7-2
CSARDGGEDYNEQFF	TGCAGTGCTAGAGATGGGGGGGAGGACTACAATGAGCAGTTCTTC	TRBJ2-1	many	TRBD2	TRBV20-1
CASSTGAEAFF	TGTGCCAGCAGTACCGGGGCCGAAGCTTTCTTT	TRBJ1-1	many	-	TRBV6-1
CASSSWGESTDTQYF	TGCGCCAGCAGCTCCTGGGGGGAAAGCACAGATACGCAGTATTTT	TRBJ2-3	many	-	TRBV5-1
CASSLGGLAGYTF	TGTGCCAGCAGCTTAGGTGGGCTGGCGGGCTACACCTTC	TRBJ1-2	many	-	TRBV7-9
CAISDSSKQPYQETQYF	TGTGCCATCAGTGACTCAAGCAAACAACCGTACCAAGAGACCCAGTACTTC	TRBJ2-5	-	-	TRBV10-3
CAISERVPPDNEQFF	TGTGCCATCAGTGAGCGTGTCCCCCCGGACAATGAGCAGTTCTTC	TRBJ2-1	many	-	TRBV10-3
CASSQVEGRRGYNEQFF	TGCGCCAGCAGCCAAGTGGAAGGGAGAAGGGGCTACAATGAGCAGTTCTTC	TRBJ2-1	-	-	TRBV4-3
CASRAGTSRYEQFF	TGTGCCAGCAGAGCCGGGACCAGTAGGTATGAGCAGTTCTTC	TRBJ2-1	many	-	TRBV12-3/TRBV12-4
CSLWDNNEQFF	TGCAGCCTCTGGGACAACAATGAGCAGTTCTTC	TRBJ2-1	-	-	TRBV29-1
CASSQDRARSYEQYF	TGTGCCAGCAGCCAAGATAGAGCTCGCTCCTACGAGCAGTACTTC	TRBJ2-7	few	-	TRBV3-2
CASSFSGGPNEQFF	TGCGCCAGCAGCTTTTCGGGAGGGCCGAATGAGCAGTTCTTC	TRBJ2-1	many	TRBD2	TRBV5-1
CASSLSPGKISYEQYF	TGTGCCAGCAGTTTATCGCCAGGGAAGATCTCCTACGAGCAGTACTTC	TRBJ2-7	few	-	TRBV28
CASSLSMAAGDYEQYF	TGTGCCAGCAGTTTATCCATGGCAGCGGGGGACTACGAGCAGTACTTC	TRBJ2-7	-	TRBD2	TRBV27
CASSSPGFNQPQHF	TGTGCCAGCAGCTCCCCTGGGTTCAATCAGCCCCAGCATTTT	TRBJ1-5	many	-	TRBV28
CASSTQGSTGELFF	TGTGCCAGCAGCACGCAGGGGTCCACCGGGGAGCTGTTTTTT	TRBJ2-2	-	-	TRBV11-1
CASSQVWETQYF	TGTGCCAGCAGCCAAGTTTGGGAGACCCAGTACTTC	TRBJ2-5	many	-	TRBV3-1
CASRDREAFF	TGTGCCAGCCGGGACAGGGAAGCTTTCTTT	TRBJ1-1	many	TRBD1	TRBV6-2/TRBV6-3
CASSFSLDAEAFF	TGTGCCAGCAGCTTCTCGCTGGACGCTGAAGCTTTCTTT	TRBJ1-1	-	-	TRBV5-6
CAIRETGSGANVLTF	TGTGCCATCAGAGAGACAGGGTCCGGGGCCAACGTCCTGACTTTC	TRBJ2-6	-	TRBD1	TRBV10-3
CASSYSISPRGSYEQYF	TGTGCCAGCAGTTACTCGATCAGTCCGCGCGGCTCCTACGAGCAGTACTTC	TRBJ2-7	few	-	TRBV6-2/TRBV6-3
CASSEGGGSYEQYF	TGTGCCAGCAGTGAAGGGGGGGGCTCCTACGAGCAGTACTTC	TRBJ2-7	-	TRBD2	TRBV6-1
CASSLRTAIADTQYF	TGCGCCAGCAGCTTACGGACAGCCATAGCAGATACGCAGTATTTT	TRBJ2-3	-	-	TRBV5-1
CSATDRAQPQHF	TGCAGTGCTACGGACAGGGCTCAGCCCCAGCATTTT	TRBJ1-5	-	TRBD1	TRBV20-1
CASSLEGYEQFF	TGTGCCAGCAGCTTAGAGGGCTATGAGCAGTTCTTC	TRBJ2-1	many	-	TRBV11-1